This entry describes one T cell receptor (beta chain). This CDR3 spans 14 amino acids. The junction had 7 bases not matched to a gene; V was cut back by 2 bases and J by 5 bases. From germline, CDR1 is SGHRS and CDR2 YFSETQ. This entry comes from a study of blood T cell repertoires in COVID-19. Clones were sequenced by immunoSEQ multiplex PCR, and TCRdb holds only the in-frame ones, with some missing. The data hold fewer than 150,000 clones, with around 78% observed a single time. This TCR came from a human donor in a cohort sampled during active COVID-19. The gene calls are TRBV5-1 and TRBJ2-7; TRBD1 agrees at 7 bases. Input material: peripheral blood. In DNA form, the CDR3 reads TGCGCCAGCAGCTTTGGAGTGACAGGGAACGAGCAGTACTTC. Its translation is CASSFGVTGNEQYF.